This is a list of T cell receptor beta chains from one sample in a study of blood T cell repertoires in COVID-19. Sequencing was performed with immunoSEQ multiplex PCR; in TCRdb, only in-frame clones are kept and a portion is missing. This sample yields about 260,000 clones, of which approximately 86% are seen a single time; 2% to 2.5% belongs to the top ten. Sequenced: peripheral blood. These receptors were collected from a woman aged 45-59 years who had recovered from COVID-19. Each CDR3 is given with its conserved first and last residue. The order of the fields is CDR3 length, D gene, V gene, clone size, J gene, CDR3 protein, CDR3 DNA. The D gene is left open where the match is weak. A clone size is listed for some rows: how often the clone was seen (once, few, many), or a class if it is expanded.

length: 14
D: NA
V: TRBV7-3
size: many
J: TRBJ2-7
CDR3: CASSSDAGSNEQYF
DNA: TGTGCCAGCAGCTCCGACGCAGGGTCGAACGAGCAGTACTTC

length: 15
D: NA
V: TRBV30
size: NA
J: TRBJ2-2
CDR3: CAWTDWEGTAGELFF
DNA: TGTGCCTGGACCGACTGGGAAGGGACTGCCGGGGAGCTGTTTTTT

length: 11
D: NA
V: TRBV5-4
size: NA
J: TRBJ1-1
CDR3: CASSGRGEAFF
DNA: TGTGCCAGCAGCGGCAGGGGAGAAGCTTTCTTT

length: 17
D: TRBD2
V: TRBV4-3
size: NA
J: TRBJ2-5
CDR3: CASSQSFGTSGRKTQYF
DNA: TGCGCCAGCAGCCAATCATTCGGGACTAGCGGTCGAAAGACCCAGTACTTC

length: 15
D: TRBD2
V: TRBV19
size: NA
J: TRBJ2-3
CDR3: CASSPGLAAADTQYF
DNA: TGTGCCAGTAGTCCCGGACTAGCGGCAGCAGATACGCAGTATTTT

length: 15
D: TRBD2
V: TRBV9
size: once
J: TRBJ2-1
CDR3: CASSVVSSGMLEQFF
DNA: TGTGCCAGCAGCGTAGTCTCTAGCGGGATGCTTGAGCAGTTCTTC

length: 12
D: NA
V: TRBV9
size: once
J: TRBJ2-7
CDR3: CASSAPPGEQYF
DNA: TGTGCCAGCAGCGCCCCCCCAGGGGAGCAGTACTTC

length: 14
D: NA
V: TRBV29-1
size: NA
J: TRBJ1-1
CDR3: CSVVQQLEGTEAFF
DNA: TGCAGCGTTGTACAGCAGCTAGAGGGAACTGAAGCTTTCTTT

length: 16
D: TRBD1
V: TRBV5-4
size: once
J: TRBJ1-4
CDR3: CASSQGQAATNEKLFF
DNA: TGTGCCAGCAGCCAGGGACAGGCCGCAACTAATGAAAAACTGTTTTTT

length: 15
D: TRBD1
V: TRBV5-1
size: NA
J: TRBJ1-4
CDR3: CASKTTGTGREKLFF
DNA: TGCGCCAGCAAGACTACCGGGACAGGAAGGGAAAAACTGTTTTTT

length: 12
D: NA
V: TRBV9
size: NA
J: TRBJ2-1
CDR3: CASSPRGREQFF
DNA: TGTGCCAGCAGCCCCAGAGGGAGGGAGCAGTTCTTC

length: 16
D: TRBD1
V: TRBV3-1/TRBV3-2
size: NA
J: TRBJ1-4
CDR3: CASSQGTGPGGRKLFF
DNA: TGTGCCAGCAGCCAGGGGACAGGCCCAGGGGGGCGAAAACTGTTTTTT

length: 16
D: TRBD2
V: TRBV14
size: NA
J: TRBJ2-7
CDR3: CASSQAGTRTIYEQYF
DNA: TGTGCCAGCAGCCAAGCTGGGACTAGGACGATCTACGAGCAGTACTTC

length: 15
D: TRBD1
V: TRBV7-8
size: NA
J: TRBJ1-2
CDR3: CASSLGRGQNYGYTF
DNA: TGTGCCAGCAGCTTAGGAAGGGGGCAGAACTATGGCTACACCTTC

length: 16
D: TRBD1
V: TRBV28
size: NA
J: TRBJ1-5
CDR3: CASSLLGQDSNQPQHF
DNA: TGTGCCAGCAGTTTGTTGGGACAGGATAGCAATCAGCCCCAGCATTTT

length: 13
D: TRBD1
V: TRBV27
size: NA
J: TRBJ2-7
CDR3: CATKGATGTEQYF
DNA: TGTGCCACTAAGGGGGCAACCGGGACAGAGCAGTACTTC

length: 14
D: TRBD1
V: TRBV18
size: NA
J: TRBJ1-5
CDR3: CASSPGTGDGPQHF
DNA: TGTGCCAGCTCACCGGGGACAGGGGACGGGCCCCAGCATTTT

length: 14
D: TRBD1
V: TRBV5-1
size: NA
J: TRBJ1-2
CDR3: CASSLGQGGYGYTF
DNA: TGCGCCAGCAGCTTGGGACAGGGCGGTTATGGCTACACCTTC

length: 17
D: TRBD2
V: TRBV7-2
size: NA
J: TRBJ2-4
CDR3: CASSPHVGRGGKNIQYF
DNA: TGTGCCAGCAGCCCGCATGTGGGGCGGGGGGGCAAAAACATTCAGTACTTC

length: 15
D: NA
V: TRBV4-1
size: NA
J: TRBJ2-3
CDR3: CASSLSPGEADTQYF
DNA: TGCGCCAGCAGCCTCTCCCCCGGGGAGGCAGATACGCAGTATTTT

length: 12
D: TRBD2
V: TRBV2
size: NA
J: TRBJ2-2
CDR3: CAGSGGPGELFF
DNA: TGTGCAGGTTCGGGGGGACCCGGGGAGCTGTTTTTT

length: 14
D: NA
V: TRBV5-5
size: NA
J: TRBJ1-1
CDR3: CASSRDFLNTEAFF
DNA: TGTGCCAGCAGCCGGGACTTTTTGAACACTGAAGCTTTCTTT

length: 14
D: TRBD1
V: TRBV19
size: NA
J: TRBJ1-2
CDR3: CASSPRDREYGYTF
DNA: TGTGCCAGTAGTCCTCGGGACAGGGAATATGGCTACACCTTC